These 25 T cell receptor beta chains were all obtained from the same sample, sequenced in a study of PD-1 blockade in mismatch repair-deficient tumors. Some clones are missing from TCRdb's copy, which holds only in-frame ones; the method was immunoSEQ multiplex PCR. The sample shows under 50,000 clones, 65% to 85% of them seen only once. The specimen comprised PBMCs, sampled approximately 9 months after starting pembrolizumab. All receptors derive from an adult with mismatch repair-deficient cancer.

This clone was found once. The chain couples TRBV5-1 to TRBJ1-1; 7 bases fit TRBD1. Per germline, CDR1 SGHRS and CDR2 YFSETQ. With 4 bases clipped from V and 1 base from J, the junction kept 4 bases outside the gene matches. The CDR3 has 14 amino acids. CDR3 region: CASSNRTGNTEAFF. CDR3 DNA sequence: TGCGCCAGCAGCAACCGGACAGGGAACACTGAAGCTTTCTTT.

The chain links TRBV27 to TRBJ2-2, with 8 bases aligning to TRBD1. V lost 3 bases to trimming and J lost 6 bases; unmatched junction nucleotides: 9. From germline, CDR1 is MNHEY and CDR2 SMNVEV (reference sequence). CDR3 size: 16 residues. CDR3 coding DNA: TGTGCCAGCAGTTTCAGTTGGACAGGGTGGGCCGGGGAGCTGTTTTTT. As protein: CASSFSWTGWAGELFF.

V and J are TRBV23-1 and TRBJ2-4; weak D call: TRBD2 (6 bases). TRBV23-1 is recorded as an ORF, its role being uncertain. V shed 0 bases and J shed 9 bases, with 15 bases lying between them. The CDR3 is made up of 15 amino acids. The chain's CDR3 is CASSQSTGAGGIQYF. In DNA, the CDR3 is TGCGCCAGCAGTCAATCTACGGGAGCGGGCGGCATTCAGTACTTC.

This clone was detected a few times. V and J are TRBV4-1 and TRBJ2-7; D is unclear. V was cut by 3 bases and J by 2 bases, with 8 bases left in between. There are 13 residues in the CDR3. Germline-derived CDR1 and CDR2 are MGHRA and YSYEKL. CDR3 region: CASSHPETYEQYF. The CDR3 nucleotides are TGCGCCAGCAGCCACCCGGAGACCTACGAGCAGTACTTC.

The V gene is TRBV5-1, the J gene TRBJ2-3, with 7 bases identical to TRBD2. The CDR3 totals 15 residues. V lost 3 bases, J lost 0 bases, and 4 bases stayed unmatched. The germline V gene encodes CDR1 SGHRS and CDR2 YFSETQ. CDR3 nucleotides: TGCGCCAGCAGCTCTAGCGGAGCAAGCACAGATACGCAGTATTTT. The encoded protein is CASSSSGASTDTQYF.

The rearrangement joins TRBV5-1 to TRBJ2-4, with 7 bases identical to TRBD1. Losses at the gene ends were 5 bases for V and 5 bases for J; bases not matched to a gene: 7. The germline V gene encodes CDR1 SGHRS and CDR2 YFSETQ. CDR3 size: 14 residues. This CDR3 is CASRPITGENIQYF. CDR3 DNA: TGCGCCAGCAGGCCAATTACAGGGGAAAACATTCAGTACTTC.

This chain joins TRBV25-1 and TRBJ1-2, with TRBD1 identical over 9 bases. Trimming cost V 6 bases and J 8 bases; bases outside gene matches: 4. This CDR3 has 12 amino acids. Germline V lookup: CDR1 MGHDK, CDR2 SYGVNS. The CDR3 DNA reads as TGTGCCAGCAGCCGGACAGGGGAGGGCTACACCTTC. The encoded protein is CASSRTGEGYTF.

The chain carries TRBV28 and TRBJ2-2; TRBD1 might be the D (6 bases). The CDR3 sequence is 14 residues long. CDR1 and CDR2 from the germline V gene are MDHEN and SYDVKM. Trimming cost V 5 bases and J 7 bases, with 14 bases left between them. The CDR3 bases are TGTGCCAGCAGTCGCGTACAGGGATACGGGGAGCTGTTTTTT. It specifies CASSRVQGYGELFF.

The V and J genes are TRBV18 and TRBJ1-1; maybe TRBD1 (5 bases). Trimming stripped 3 bases from V and 0 bases from J, with 8 bases between. This CDR3 has 14 residues. Germline assignment: CDR1 KGHSH and CDR2 LQKENI. This CDR3 is CASSPDSLNTEAFF. The CDR3 bases are TGTGCCAGCTCACCCGACAGTTTGAACACTGAAGCTTTCTTT.

This chain connects TRBV9 to TRBJ1-4; tentative D call: TRBD1 (6 bases). Germline CDR1 SGDLS, CDR2 YYNGEE. V lost 5 bases and J 4 bases, leaving 18 bases between the germline ends. The CDR3 spans 16 residues. The CDR3 nucleotides are TGTGCCAGCAGTGGACAGAGGGGTGGAGTTAATGAAAAACTGTTTTTT. As protein: CASSGQRGGVNEKLFF.

This chain links TRBV29-1 with TRBJ1-1; 7 nucleotides align to TRBD1. Per germline, CDR1 SQVTM and CDR2 ANQGSEA. The trim removed 7 bases at V and 7 bases at J, leaving 6 bases unmatched. The CDR3 covers 11 residues. The CDR3 region is CSETTGREAFF. CDR3 coding DNA: TGCAGCGAAACGACAGGGCGTGAAGCTTTCTTT. Using reference TRBV29-1 and TRBJ1-1 for the parts outside the CDR3, the full variable domain is SAVISQKPSRDICQRGTSLTIQCQVDSQVTMMFWYRQQPGQSLTLIATANQGSEATYESGFVIDKFPISRPNLTFSTLTVSNMSPEDSSIYLCSETTGREAFFGQGTRLTVV.

The V call is TRBV28, the J call TRBJ1-5; no firm D call. V dropped 5 bases and J dropped 6 bases, with 20 bases sitting between them. In germline, CDR1 is MDHEN, CDR2 SYDVKM. CDR3 length: 16 residues. CDR3 DNA sequence: TGTGCCAGCAGTCTCGGGCCAGCCGGGAGCGGTCAGCCCCAGCATTTT. Its protein is CASSLGPAGSGQPQHF.

This chain connects TRBV19 to TRBJ2-2; TRBD2 might be the D (5 bases). Germline-derived CDR1 and CDR2 are LNHDA and SQIVND (reference sequence). V was cut by 6 bases and J by 0 bases, with 20 bases left in between. The CDR3 has 18 amino acids. CDR3: CASSIPRNLASNTGELFF. The DNA of the CDR3 is TGTGCCAGTAGCATCCCTCGGAACCTAGCTTCGAACACCGGGGAGCTGTTTTTT.

The J gene is TRBJ2-7, the V gene TRBV5-4; D ambiguous. With 0 bases removed from V and 0 bases from J, the gap between germline ends came to 10 bases. Germline CDR1 and CDR2: SGHNT and YYREEE (reference sequence). The length of the CDR3 is 15 residues. The DNA for the CDR3 is TGTGCCAGCAGCTTGGGTCCAGCGAGCTCCTACGAGCAGTACTTC. Its translation: CASSLGPASSYEQYF.

V gene TRBV7-8 combines with J gene TRBJ1-6; 10 bases are a match to TRBD1. The V segment lost 5 bases and the J segment 7 bases; nucleotides outside the gene matches: 14. The CDR3 runs 18 residues. Germline CDR1 SGHVS, CDR2 FQNEAQ. CDR3: CASSRGGTGVRSNSPLHF. CDR3 coding DNA: TGTGCCAGCAGCCGAGGAGGGACAGGGGTAAGGTCGAATTCACCCCTCCACTTT.

This clone has more than one count but fewer than ten. This rearrangement joins TRBV19 to TRBJ1-5; D may be TRBD1 (6 bases). The CDR3 length is 12 residues. The germline CDR1 and CDR2 sequences are LNHDA and SQIVND (reference sequence). With 3 bases removed from V and 8 bases from J, the gap between germline ends came to 8 bases. DNA of the CDR3: TGTGCCAGTAGTATCCGACAGGAGCCCCAGCATTTT. Translated, it gives CASSIRQEPQHF. The full variable domain, with the rest looked up from reference TRBV19 and TRBJ1-5, is DGGITQSPKYLFRKEGQNVTLSCEQNLNHDAMYWYRQDPGQGLRLIYYSQIVNDFQKGDIAEGYSVSREKKESFPLTVTSAQKNPTAFYLCASSIRQEPQHFGDGTRLSIL.

CDR3 nucleotide sequence: TGTGCCACCAGCACGCGGACAGGGGGCGCGTACAATGAGCAGTTCTTC. Translating it yields CATSTRTGGAYNEQFF. The genes are TRBV15 and TRBJ2-1; the match to TRBD1 covers 11 bases. Trimming removed 4 bases from V and 4 bases from J; junction bases left unmatched: 6. Germline V lookup: CDR1 LNHNV, CDR2 YYDKDF (reference sequence). The CDR3 runs to 16 residues.

The chain is built from TRBV7-3 and TRBJ2-1; D is possibly TRBD2 (6 bases). CDR3 length equals 16 residues. With 2 bases removed from V and 2 bases from J, the gap between germline ends came to 13 bases. Germline V gene lookup returns CDR1 SGHTA and CDR2 FQGTGA. CDR3 residues: CASSLRTGVPYNEQFF. The CDR3, as DNA: TGTGCCAGCAGCTTACGTACGGGAGTTCCCTACAATGAGCAGTTCTTC. Full variable domain (outside the CDR3, taken from reference TRBV7-3 and TRBJ2-1): GAGVSQTPSNKVTEKGKYVELRCDPISGHTALYWYRQSLGQGPEFLIYFQGTGAADDSGLPNDRFFAVRPEGSVSTLKIQRTERGDSAVYLCASSLRTGVPYNEQFFGPGTRLTVL.

The rearrangement uses TRBV11-2 and TRBJ2-1; D may be TRBD2 (5 bases). CDR1 and CDR2 from the germline V gene are SGHAT and FQNNGV. V was cut by 5 bases and J by 8 bases, with 22 bases left in between. CDR3 length: 16 residues. The CDR3 nucleotides read TGTGCCAGCAGCCCCCACCGTACGGCCGGGATGGATGAGCAGTTCTTC. This translates into CASSPHRTAGMDEQFF.

This clone was detected a few times. This chain links TRBV6-6 with TRBJ2-7; TRBD2 matches 7 bases. Trimming took 0 bases from V and 0 from J; bases not matched to a gene: 5. Germline values: CDR1 MNHNY, CDR2 SVGAGI (reference sequence). CDR3 length equals 16 residues. DNA of the CDR3: TGTGCCAGCAGTTACTCCAGCGGGGTTAGCTCCTACGAGCAGTACTTC. Residues: CASSYSSGVSSYEQYF.

V gene TRBV11-2 combines with J gene TRBJ1-2; 9 nucleotides align to TRBD1. Germline CDR1 and CDR2: SGHAT and FQNNGV. With V trimmed by 5 bases and J by 1 base, 11 bases remained unmatched. This CDR3 contains 17 residues. CDR3 amino acids: CASSPIRTGDLNYGYTF. Written as DNA, the CDR3 is TGTGCCAGCAGCCCCATAAGGACAGGGGACCTTAACTATGGCTACACCTTC.

This clone was counted only a few times. The chain combines TRBV30 with TRBJ2-7; 7 nucleotides agree with TRBD2. The CDR3 has 13 amino acids. V shed 4 bases and J 2 bases; nucleotides not matched to a gene: 5. Germline lookup yields CDR1 GTSNPN and CDR2 SVGIG (reference sequence). DNA of the CDR3: TGTGCCTGGAAGGTAGGGACTACCTACGAGCAGTACTTC. This translates into CAWKVGTTYEQYF.

CDR3 DNA: TGTGCCTGGAATACAGGGTTCTATGGCTACACCTTC. It translates to CAWNTGFYGYTF. The genes are TRBV30 and TRBJ1-2, with D tentatively TRBD1 (6 bases). The V gene lost 4 bases and the J gene lost 4 bases, with 10 bases spanning the gap. The CDR3 contains 12 residues. Germline V lookup: CDR1 GTSNPN, CDR2 SVGIG (reference sequence).

This clone was counted between two and nine times. V gene TRBV28 combines with J gene TRBJ2-7, with 7 bases fitting TRBD2. Germline loops: CDR1 MDHEN, CDR2 SYDVKM. V dropped 2 bases and J dropped 3; count of bases not matched to a gene: 1. There are 13 residues in the CDR3. Written as DNA, the CDR3 is TGTGCCAGCAGTTTACCGGGAGGCTACGAGCAGTACTTC. Protein product: CASSLPGGYEQYF.

V usage is TRBV7-9 and J usage is TRBJ2-3, with TRBD2 matching 7 bases. Trimming removed 2 bases from V and 2 bases from J; junction bases left unmatched: 4. Germline V gene lookup returns CDR1 SEHNR and CDR2 FQNEAQ (reference sequence). This CDR3 region has 15 residues. The CDR3 loop reads CASSLTSVVTDTQYF. For the CDR3, the DNA is TGTGCCAGCAGCTTAACTAGCGTCGTCACAGATACGCAGTATTTT.